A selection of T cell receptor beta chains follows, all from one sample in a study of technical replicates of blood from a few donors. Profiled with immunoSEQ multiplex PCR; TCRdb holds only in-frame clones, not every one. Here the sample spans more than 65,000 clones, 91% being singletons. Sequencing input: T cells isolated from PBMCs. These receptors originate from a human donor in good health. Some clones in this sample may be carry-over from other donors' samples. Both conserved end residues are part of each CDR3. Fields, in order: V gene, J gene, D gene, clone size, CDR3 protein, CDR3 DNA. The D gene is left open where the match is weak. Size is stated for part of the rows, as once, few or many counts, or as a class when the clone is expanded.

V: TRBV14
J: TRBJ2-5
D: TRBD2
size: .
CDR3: CASRGGGETQYF
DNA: TGTGCCAGCCGGGGCGGGGGAGAGACCCAGTACTTC

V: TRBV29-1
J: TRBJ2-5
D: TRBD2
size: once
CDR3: CSVETIPRGGRAVVETQYF
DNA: TGCAGCGTTGAAACCATCCCACGCGGCGGGAGGGCCGTGGTAGAGACCCAGTACTTC

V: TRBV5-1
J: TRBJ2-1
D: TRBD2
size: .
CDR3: CASSWGGTRPSYNEQFF
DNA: TGCGCCAGCAGCTGGGGTGGGACTAGGCCATCCTACAATGAGCAGTTCTTC

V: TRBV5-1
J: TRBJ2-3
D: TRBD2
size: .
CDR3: CASSQETSGGAVDTQYF
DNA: TGCGCCAGCAGCCAAGAGACTAGCGGGGGGGCGGTAGATACGCAGTATTTT

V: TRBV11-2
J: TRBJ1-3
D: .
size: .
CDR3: CASSWIGSQNTIYF
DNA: TGTGCCAGCAGCTGGATAGGGAGCCAAAACACCATATATTTT

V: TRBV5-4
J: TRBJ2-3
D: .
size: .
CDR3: CASSLARESTDTQYF
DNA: TGTGCCAGCAGCTTGGCCCGGGAGAGTACAGATACGCAGTATTTT

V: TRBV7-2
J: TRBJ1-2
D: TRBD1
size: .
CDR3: CASSYGTANYGYTF
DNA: TGTGCCAGCAGCTATGGGACAGCTAACTATGGCTACACCTTC

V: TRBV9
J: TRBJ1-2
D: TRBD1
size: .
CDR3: CASSATGQLYGYTF
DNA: TGTGCCAGCAGCGCGACGGGACAGTTATATGGCTACACCTTC

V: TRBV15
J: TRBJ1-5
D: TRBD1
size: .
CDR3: CATSRDLRGGDQPQHF
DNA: TGTGCCACCAGCAGAGATCTACGAGGGGGCGATCAGCCCCAGCATTTT

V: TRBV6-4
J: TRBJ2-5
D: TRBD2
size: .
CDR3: CASSDSGGVAQWETQYF
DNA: TGTGCCAGCAGTGACTCGGGGGGGGTGGCACAATGGGAGACCCAGTACTTC

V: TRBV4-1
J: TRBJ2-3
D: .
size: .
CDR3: CASSPGVGRATDTQYF
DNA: TGCGCCAGCAGCCCAGGGGTGGGCAGGGCCACAGATACGCAGTATTTT

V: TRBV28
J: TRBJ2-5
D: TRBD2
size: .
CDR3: CASSFISGRVKETQYF
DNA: TGTGCCAGCAGTTTTATTAGCGGGAGGGTTAAAGAGACCCAGTACTTC

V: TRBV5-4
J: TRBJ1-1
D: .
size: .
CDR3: CASSLVQGATLDAFF
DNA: TGTGCCAGCAGCTTGGTACAGGGAGCAACTTTGGATGCTTTCTTT

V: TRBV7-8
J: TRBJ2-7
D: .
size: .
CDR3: CASSRGVGRSYEQYF
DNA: TGTGCCAGCAGCCGCGGGGTCGGCAGATCCTACGAGCAGTACTTC

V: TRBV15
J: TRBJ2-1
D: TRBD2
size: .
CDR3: CATSRASGRARPLYNEQFF
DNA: TGTGCCACCAGCAGGGCTAGCGGGAGGGCCCGCCCCCTATACAATGAGCAGTTCTTC

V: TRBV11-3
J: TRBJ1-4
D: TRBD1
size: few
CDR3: CASSSDRENEKLFF
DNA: TGTGCCAGCAGCTCTGACAGGGAGAATGAAAAACTGTTTTTT

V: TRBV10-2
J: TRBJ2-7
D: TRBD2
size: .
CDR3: CASSETAGEAEQYF
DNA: TGCGCCAGCAGTGAAACGGCGGGAGAAGCCGAGCAGTACTTC

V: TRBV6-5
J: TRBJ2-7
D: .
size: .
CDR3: CASSAPGTYEQYF
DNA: TGTGCCAGCAGTGCCCCCGGGACCTACGAGCAGTACTTC

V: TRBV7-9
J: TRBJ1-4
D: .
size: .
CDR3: CASSPLLQGSNEKLFF
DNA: TGTGCCAGCAGCCCATTGTTGCAGGGGAGTAATGAAAAACTGTTTTTT

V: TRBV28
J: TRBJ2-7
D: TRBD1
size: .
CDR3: CASSSSGQENYEQYF
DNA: TGTGCCAGCAGTTCATCGGGACAGGAGAACTACGAGCAGTACTTC

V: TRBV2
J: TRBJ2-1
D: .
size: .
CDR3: CASSVYRHNEQFF
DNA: TGTGCCAGCAGTGTGTACAGGCACAATGAGCAGTTCTTC

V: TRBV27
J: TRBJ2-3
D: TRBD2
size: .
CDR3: CASSYLAGSADTQYF
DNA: TGTGCCAGCAGTTACTTAGCGGGGAGTGCAGATACGCAGTATTTT

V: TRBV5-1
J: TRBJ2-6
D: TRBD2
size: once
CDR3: CASSLGLAGGANVLTF
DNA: TGCGCCAGCAGCTTGGGACTAGCGGGGGGGGCCAACGTCCTGACTTTC

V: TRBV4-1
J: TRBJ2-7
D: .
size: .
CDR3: CASSQGILAREQYF
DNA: TGCGCCAGCAGCCAGGGCATCTTGGCCCGCGAGCAGTACTTC